Below, 5 T cell receptor beta chains from the same sample are listed, as sequenced in a study of technical replicates of blood from a few donors. Measured with immunoSEQ multiplex PCR; TCRdb has only the in-frame clones, and not every one. The sample lists 91,000 or so clones; roughly 96% were seen once. Sample: T cells isolated from PBMCs. These receptors were obtained from a human donor in good health.

V and J are TRBV27 and TRBJ1-1; a possible D gene is TRBD1 (6 bases). The germline V gene has CDR1 MNHEY and CDR2 SMNVEV (reference sequence). The germline V and J ends were trimmed by 3 bases and 4 bases, with 9 bases remaining between them. This CDR3 is 13 amino acids long. CDR3 coding DNA: TGTGCCAGCAGTTTCTTAGGGGGCACTGAAGCTTTCTTT. The encoded protein is CASSFLGGTEAFF.

CDR3 region: CASSIDYDSRSVALNGYTF. In DNA form, the CDR3 reads TGTGCCAGTAGTATAGATTATGACAGCCGATCGGTGGCCCTTAATGGCTACACCTTC. The chain joins TRBV19 to TRBJ1-2; possible D gene TRBD1, 5 bases. Germline V gene sequence: CDR1 LNHDA, CDR2 SQIVND (reference sequence). This CDR3 contains 19 residues. The V gene lost 0 bases and the J gene lost 6 bases, with 26 bases spanning the gap.

V is TRBV1 and J is TRBJ1-3; the table's TRBD1 call for D was not verified on the DNA. TRBV1 is reported as a pseudogene. The CDR3 runs to 16 residues. CDR3 in DNA: TGCACCAGCAGCCTGACAGGTCTGGTCTCTGGAAACACCATATATTTT. This codes for CTSSLTGLVSGNTIYF.

The chain joins TRBV5-8 to TRBJ1-4; TRBD1 matches 9 bases. Germline CDR1 and CDR2: SGHTS and YDEGEE. V trimming: 2 bases; J trimming: 5 bases; junction bases outside the gene matches: 4. The CDR3 extends over 15 amino acids. The CDR3 reads CASSFAGTGNEKLFF. Written as DNA, the CDR3 is TGTGCCAGCAGCTTCGCCGGGACAGGGAATGAAAAACTGTTTTTT. The full variable domain, in which reference TRBV5-8 and TRBJ1-4 provide the parts outside the CDR3, is EAGVTQSPTHLIKTRGQQATLRCSPISGHTSVYWYQQALGLGLQFLLWYDEGEERNRGNFPPRFSGRQFPNYSSELNVNALELEDSALYLCASSFAGTGNEKLFFGSGTQLSVL.

The V gene is TRBV28, the J gene TRBJ2-7; 11 nucleotides agree with TRBD1. V lost 6 bases to trimming and J lost 4 bases; unmatched junction nucleotides: 5. CDR3 length: 14 residues. Germline V gives CDR1 MDHEN, CDR2 SYDVKM. The CDR3 DNA reads TGTGCCAGCAGAGCCGGGACAGGGGGATACGAGCAGTACTTC. This sequence encodes CASRAGTGGYEQYF.